These 21 T cell receptor beta chains were all obtained from the same sample, sequenced in a study of beta chain features in type 1 diabetes. The study reverse transcribed the entire isolated RNA, so it sequenced expressed TCRB transcripts. Assay: immunoSEQ multiplex PCR; the TCRdb copy retains only in-frame clones and omits some. The table shows a few hundred thousand clones, with about 14% occurring only once. The sequencing input was naive CD4+ T cells from blood. The receptors were sampled from a woman between 18 and 30 years old in good health.

This clone came up a few times. The CDR3 loop is CASSSWGGSNQPQHF. The CDR3 DNA sequence: TGTGCCAGCAGTTCCTGGGGGGGAAGCAATCAGCCCCAGCATTTT. The rearrangement joins TRBV28 to TRBJ1-5, with a tentative D call TRBD1 (5 bases). Germline V lookup: CDR1 MDHEN, CDR2 SYDVKM. The length of the CDR3 is 15 residues. V was trimmed by 4 bases and J by 1 base, leaving 11 bases between them.

The CDR3 here is CASSFWSSGANVLTF. The CDR3, as DNA: TGTGCCAGCAGTTTTTGGAGCTCTGGGGCCAACGTCCTGACTTTC. The V call is TRBV27, the J call TRBJ2-6; D is undetermined. The CDR3 extends over 15 amino acids. Germline V gene data show CDR1 as MNHEY and CDR2 as SMNVEV (reference sequence). Trimming took 3 bases from V and 0 from J, leaving 6 bases between them.

As DNA, the CDR3 is TGTGCCAGCAAAGACGAACGGGTGCCAGCAGCTGAAGCTTTCTTT. Its translation is CASKDERVPAAEAFF. The rearrangement joins TRBV28 to TRBJ1-1, with D hard to call. CDR3 size: 15 residues. The V end lost 7 bases, the J end lost 6 bases, and 21 bases lay between the germline ends. Germline CDR1 reads MDHEN; CDR2 reads SYDVKM.

This clone was counted only a few times. The chain is built from TRBV19 and TRBJ2-5; 9 bases line up with TRBD1. Germline V gene lookup returns CDR1 LNHDA and CDR2 SQIVND (reference sequence). The CDR3 spans 15 residues. V lost 0 bases, J lost 7 bases, and 6 bases stayed unmatched. The CDR3 DNA reads as TGTGCCAGTAGTATAGAAGGGACAGGGTTGGGGACCCAGTACTTC. This encodes CASSIEGTGLGTQYF.

This clone was seen more than once but under ten times. This rearrangement joins TRBV6-5 to TRBJ2-4; D possibly corresponds to TRBD1 (5 bases). V was shortened by 4 bases and J by 4 bases, with 14 bases between the two germline ends. The CDR3 is 15 amino acids. Germline V gives CDR1 MNHEY, CDR2 SVGAGI. CDR3 protein: CASSSLDSRKNIQYF. For the CDR3, the DNA is TGTGCCAGCAGTTCCCTCGACAGCAGGAAAAACATTCAGTACTTC.

This clone was picked up a small number of times. The chain employs TRBV29-1 and TRBJ2-1, with 8 bases fitting TRBD2. The CDR3 length is 14 residues. Germline assignment: CDR1 SQVTM and CDR2 ANQGSEA. V trimming: 5 bases; J trimming: 10 bases; junction bases outside the gene matches: 13. The CDR3 reads CSVRAGAPRREQFF. CDR3 bases: TGCAGCGTTCGAGCGGGAGCCCCTCGTCGGGAGCAGTTCTTC.

This clone turned up a few times. This rearrangement joins TRBV7-2 to TRBJ1-4; possibly TRBD1 for D (6 bases). From germline, CDR1 is SGHTA and CDR2 FQGNSA. The germline V and J ends were trimmed by 1 base and 4 bases, with 10 bases remaining between them. The CDR3 length is 15 residues. The CDR3 is CASSLGGLGNEKLFF. The DNA for the CDR3 is TGTGCCAGCAGCTTAGGGGGGCTTGGTAATGAAAAACTGTTTTTT.

The rearrangement uses TRBV7-9 and TRBJ2-7, with no clear D. Germline CDR1 is SEHNR and CDR2 is FQNEAQ (reference sequence). The ends were cut back, 5 bases at V and 7 bases at J, with 15 bases in the middle. The length of the CDR3 is 13 residues. The CDR3 sequence: CASSGRSPGEQYF. DNA for the CDR3: TGTGCCAGCAGCGGGCGCAGCCCTGGGGAGCAGTACTTC. Looking up the rest from reference TRBV7-9 and TRBJ2-7 gives the full variable domain: DTGVSQNPRHKITKRGQNVTFRCDPISEHNRLYWYRQTLGQGPEFLTYFQNEAQLEKSRLLSDRFSAERPKGSFSTLEIQRTEQGDSAMYLCASSGRSPGEQYFGPGTRLTVT.

This sequence joins TRBV30 and TRBJ2-1, with 8 bases that match TRBD2. After removal of 1 base from V and 0 bases from J, the junction contained 2 bases not matched to a gene. The CDR3 spans 15 residues. Germline lookup yields CDR1 GTSNPN and CDR2 SVGIG (reference sequence). CDR3 sequence (DNA): TGTGCCTGGAGTGCCCTAGCGGGCTCCTACAATGAGCAGTTCTTC. Translated, it gives CAWSALAGSYNEQFF.

This clone showed up just a few times. The rearrangement links TRBV19 to TRBJ2-5, with 9 bases aligning to TRBD2. J lost 4 bases, V lost 5 bases, and 11 bases had no gene match. This CDR3 is 16 amino acids long. Germline CDR1 reads LNHDA; CDR2 reads SQIVND (reference sequence). CDR3 bases: TGTGCCAGTAGTTCCGGACTAGCGAGGGCCCGAGAGACCCAGTACTTC. Translated: CASSSGLARARETQYF. Combining the CDR3 with reference TRBV19 and TRBJ2-5 gives the whole variable domain DGGITQSPKYLFRKEGQNVTLSCEQNLNHDAMYWYRQDPGQGLRLIYYSQIVNDFQKGDIAEGYSVSREKKESFPLTVTSAQKNPTAFYLCASSSGLARARETQYFGPGTRLLVL.

The chain joins TRBV30 to TRBJ2-5; perhaps TRBD1 as D (5 bases). This CDR3 contains 14 residues. V gave up 2 bases and J gave up 9 bases, with 19 bases separating them. CDR1 is GTSNPN and CDR2 is SVGIG in the germline V gene (reference sequence). For the CDR3, the DNA is TGTGCCTGGAGTCGTACAGGCGCCCGTTTGGCCCAGTACTTC. Amino acids: CAWSRTGARLAQYF.

This clone has more than one count but fewer than ten. The chain couples TRBV7-3 to TRBJ2-1; a weak D match, TRBD2 (6 bases). Trimming took 6 bases from V and 6 from J, leaving 15 bases between them. The CDR3 is 14 residues long. Germline V lookup: CDR1 SGHTA, CDR2 FQGTGA. CDR3 protein: CASRSGMEGNEQFF. As DNA, the CDR3 is TGTGCCAGCAGATCGGGCATGGAGGGCAATGAGCAGTTCTTC.

V is TRBV7-9 and J is TRBJ2-1, with TRBD2 identical over 9 bases. Trimming took 5 bases from V and 0 from J; bases not matched to a gene: 11. The germline V gene encodes CDR1 SEHNR and CDR2 FQNEAQ (reference sequence). CDR3 length: 18 residues. The CDR3: CASSPSLLAGASYNEQFF. CDR3 sequence (DNA): TGTGCCAGCAGCCCATCCCTGTTAGCGGGGGCCTCCTACAATGAGCAGTTCTTC. The variable domain in full, completed from reference TRBV7-9 and TRBJ2-1, reads DTGVSQNPRHKITKRGQNVTFRCDPISEHNRLYWYRQTLGQGPEFLTYFQNEAQLEKSRLLSDRFSAERPKGSFSTLEIQRTEQGDSAMYLCASSPSLLAGASYNEQFFGPGTRLTVL.

The rearrangement links TRBV29-1 to TRBJ2-1; 16 positions agree with TRBD2. The CDR3 is 16 residues long. Trimming took 6 bases from V and 5 from J; bases not matched to a gene: 7. In germline, CDR1 is SQVTM, CDR2 ANQGSEA. DNA of the CDR3: TGCAGCGTGGGGGGAGGGACTAGCGGGAGGGACAATGAGCAGTTCTTC. Its protein product is CSVGGGTSGRDNEQFF.

The CDR3: CASSQDPPGGYNEQFF. Written as DNA, the CDR3 is TGCGCCAGCAGCCAAGATCCCCCAGGGGGTTACAATGAGCAGTTCTTC. The V and J genes are TRBV4-3 and TRBJ2-1; TRBD1 matches 7 bases. V was pared by 0 bases and J by 4 bases, with 6 bases of the junction left unmatched. Germline V gene data show CDR1 as LGHNA and CDR2 as YSLEER. The CDR3 spans 16 residues.

The chain links TRBV5-1 to TRBJ1-2, with 7 bases aligning to TRBD1. The length of the CDR3 is 14 residues. Germline trimming cut 4 bases from V and 4 bases from J; bases unmatched to any gene: 7. Germline-derived CDR1 and CDR2 are SGHRS and YFSETQ. The CDR3 coding sequence is TGCGCCAGCAGCCCCCACTACAGGGGCTATGGCTACACCTTC. It encodes CASSPHYRGYGYTF.

The chain links TRBV2 to TRBJ1-2; D is unclear. Germline V gene data show CDR1 as SNHLY and CDR2 as FYNNEI. V lost 7 bases and J lost 0, with 12 bases in between. The CDR3 runs 14 residues. The CDR3: CASKITATNYGYTF. As DNA, the CDR3 is TGTGCCAGCAAGATTACAGCTACTAACTATGGCTACACCTTC.

The rearrangement uses TRBV5-1 and TRBJ1-2; D unclear. There are 11 residues in the CDR3. Germline V gene sequence: CDR1 SGHRS, CDR2 YFSETQ. Trimming pared 5 bases from V and 6 bases from J, leaving 8 bases between. CDR3 coding DNA: TGCGCCAGCAGACTCTCGGATGGCTACACCTTC. Its translation is CASRLSDGYTF.

This rearrangement joins TRBV5-4 to TRBJ2-5; 7 positions match TRBD1. CDR1 and CDR2 (germline): SGHNT, YYREEE (reference sequence). The CDR3 is 14 amino acids. V shed 4 bases and J 2 bases; nucleotides not matched to a gene: 5. The CDR3 protein is CASSTYRGQETQYF. The CDR3 nucleotides are TGTGCCAGCAGCACATACAGGGGACAAGAGACCCAGTACTTC.

This clone was counted between two and nine times. Other DNA sequences in this specimen translate into the identical CDR3. V usage is TRBV18 and J usage is TRBJ1-5, with TRBD1 identical over 8 bases. The germline CDR1 and CDR2 sequences are KGHSH and LQKENI. The CDR3 is 13 residues long. V was clipped by 6 bases and J by 6 bases; unmatched bases: 4. The CDR3 sequence: CASSEDRVQPQHF. The DNA for the CDR3 is TGTGCCAGCTCCGAGGACAGGGTTCAGCCCCAGCATTTT.

The chain uses TRBV2 and TRBJ2-7, with 11 bases that match TRBD2. CDR3 length: 14 residues. Germline V gene data show CDR1 as SNHLY and CDR2 as FYNNEI. The V and J ends lost 6 bases and 6 bases, in that order; junction bases with no gene match: 7. The CDR3 DNA reads TGTGCCAGCAGGGGGGGGACTAGCGGAGGCGAGCAGTACTTC. Protein: CASRGGTSGGEQYF.